This is a list of T cell receptor beta chains from one sample in a study of ipilimumab plus nivolumab after autologous stem cell transplantation. TCRdb's table, derived via immunoSEQ multiplex PCR, lists solely in-frame clones and lacks some. The data contain roughly 23,000 clones, roughly 74% of them singletons. Sequencing used PBMCs, obtained in a trial of ipilimumab plus nivolumab as post-transplant consolidation. The receptors originated from a male donor with diffuse large B-cell lymphoma. CDR3s include the opening cysteine and the closing phenylalanine or tryptophan. The order of the fields is CDR3 DNA, CDR3 protein, V gene, D gene, clone size, J gene. D genes are given only for firm matches. A clone size is listed for some rows: how often the clone was seen (once, few, many), or a class if it is expanded.

cdr3_nt: TGTGCCAGTAGTATAGATTCGGGGCCCGCGGAGACCCAGTACTTC
cdr3_aa: CASSIDSGPAETQYF
v_call: TRBV19
d_call: .
clone_size: .
j_call: TRBJ2-5

cdr3_nt: TGTGCCAGCAGTTTAAGGGACAGGGGTTACGAGCAGTACTTC
cdr3_aa: CASSLRDRGYEQYF
v_call: TRBV27
d_call: TRBD1
clone_size: .
j_call: TRBJ2-7

cdr3_nt: TGTGCCAGCAGTGAAAGGCCGGCGGGTAGCACAGATACGCAGTATTTT
cdr3_aa: CASSERPAGSTDTQYF
v_call: TRBV6-1
d_call: .
clone_size: few
j_call: TRBJ2-3

cdr3_nt: TGTGCCAGCAGCTTGGCGGGAGACATCCAAGAGACCCAGTACTTC
cdr3_aa: CASSLAGDIQETQYF
v_call: TRBV5-4
d_call: .
clone_size: .
j_call: TRBJ2-5

cdr3_nt: TGTGCCTGGTACCGGGACAGCCGACCCGGGGAGCTGTTTTTT
cdr3_aa: CAWYRDSRPGELFF
v_call: TRBV30
d_call: TRBD1
clone_size: .
j_call: TRBJ2-2

cdr3_nt: TGTGCCAGCGGAAGGACATACGGTAGAAACGAGCAGTACTTC
cdr3_aa: CASGRTYGRNEQYF
v_call: TRBV2
d_call: .
clone_size: .
j_call: TRBJ2-7

cdr3_nt: TGTGCCAGCAGCGTCGCAGGGATGAACACTGAAGCTTTCTTT
cdr3_aa: CASSVAGMNTEAFF
v_call: TRBV7-2
d_call: .
clone_size: .
j_call: TRBJ1-1

cdr3_nt: TGTGCCAGCTCACCCACAACGGTCGGGACAGGGAACGAGCAGTACTTC
cdr3_aa: CASSPTTVGTGNEQYF
v_call: TRBV18
d_call: TRBD1
clone_size: .
j_call: TRBJ2-7

cdr3_nt: TGCGCCAGCAGCCCGGGGGGGGCTGAAGCTTTCTTT
cdr3_aa: CASSPGGAEAFF
v_call: TRBV5-1
d_call: .
clone_size: few
j_call: TRBJ1-1

cdr3_nt: TGTGCCAGTAGTATAGGACAGTTGAACACTGAAGCTTTCTTT
cdr3_aa: CASSIGQLNTEAFF
v_call: TRBV19
d_call: .
clone_size: .
j_call: TRBJ1-1

cdr3_nt: TGTGCCAGTAGTATAACCTCAGGGGATGGGGAAAAACTGTTTTTT
cdr3_aa: CASSITSGDGEKLFF
v_call: TRBV19
d_call: .
clone_size: .
j_call: TRBJ1-4

cdr3_nt: TGCGCCAGCACTCCCCCGGGGTTCACAGATACGCAGTATTTT
cdr3_aa: CASTPPGFTDTQYF
v_call: TRBV10-2
d_call: .
clone_size: .
j_call: TRBJ2-3

cdr3_nt: TGTGCCAGCAGCTTAATGGCAGGGGTTCAGGACGAGCAGTACTTC
cdr3_aa: CASSLMAGVQDEQYF
v_call: TRBV7-9
d_call: .
clone_size: once
j_call: TRBJ2-7

cdr3_nt: TGTGCCAGCAGTGGGGGCGGGACGAACAACTATGGCTACACCTTC
cdr3_aa: CASSGGGTNNYGYTF
v_call: TRBV2
d_call: .
clone_size: .
j_call: TRBJ1-2

cdr3_nt: TGTGCCTGGGAATCCGGCGGAGTCCAAGAGACCCAGTACTTC
cdr3_aa: CAWESGGVQETQYF
v_call: TRBV30
d_call: .
clone_size: .
j_call: TRBJ2-5

cdr3_nt: TGCAGCGTTGAAGATCCCATCGGCTATGGCTACACCTTC
cdr3_aa: CSVEDPIGYGYTF
v_call: TRBV29-1
d_call: .
clone_size: .
j_call: TRBJ1-2

cdr3_nt: TGTGCCAGTAGCCCCACGGCGTTCTACGAGCAGTACTTC
cdr3_aa: CASSPTAFYEQYF
v_call: TRBV19
d_call: .
clone_size: .
j_call: TRBJ2-7

cdr3_nt: TGCGCCAGCAGCTCCACTAGCACAGATACGCAGTATTTT
cdr3_aa: CASSSTSTDTQYF
v_call: TRBV5-1
d_call: .
clone_size: .
j_call: TRBJ2-3

cdr3_nt: TGTGCCAGCAGGGGACGGTCGGAGACAGGGAGTGACACTGAAGCTTTCTTT
cdr3_aa: CASRGRSETGSDTEAFF
v_call: TRBV7-9
d_call: TRBD1
clone_size: few
j_call: TRBJ1-1

cdr3_nt: TGCGCCAGCAGCTTGGCCAGCGGAAATGAAAAACTGTTTTTT
cdr3_aa: CASSLASGNEKLFF
v_call: TRBV5-1
d_call: .
clone_size: .
j_call: TRBJ1-4

cdr3_nt: TGTGCCATCAGTGGACAGGCGCAGGGCTATGGCTACACCTTC
cdr3_aa: CAISGQAQGYGYTF
v_call: TRBV10-3
d_call: .
clone_size: .
j_call: TRBJ1-2

cdr3_nt: TGCGCCAGCAGCCTCGGGATCACCTCCTACGAGCAGTACTTC
cdr3_aa: CASSLGITSYEQYF
v_call: TRBV5-1
d_call: .
clone_size: few
j_call: TRBJ2-7

cdr3_nt: TGTGCCAGCAGTTTATCTGGGGGTCGTGGCTACACCTTC
cdr3_aa: CASSLSGGRGYTF
v_call: TRBV28
d_call: .
clone_size: once
j_call: TRBJ1-2

cdr3_nt: TGTGCCAGCAGCGCTCGGCCGGGACAGGGGACTGTTGGGGCCAACGTCCTGACTTTC
cdr3_aa: CASSARPGQGTVGANVLTF
v_call: TRBV9
d_call: TRBD1
clone_size: .
j_call: TRBJ2-6

cdr3_nt: TGTGCCACCAGCAGAGATGGCCGACGGGGGCATCCCTACGAGCAGTACTTC
cdr3_aa: CATSRDGRRGHPYEQYF
v_call: TRBV15
d_call: .
clone_size: .
j_call: TRBJ2-7

cdr3_nt: TGCAGCGTCCTCTCTGACAGGCGGGGTGAAAAACTGTTTTTT
cdr3_aa: CSVLSDRRGEKLFF
v_call: TRBV29-1
d_call: .
clone_size: .
j_call: TRBJ1-4

cdr3_nt: TGTGCCAGCAGCCCCAGCGGACAGGGGAAAGATGAGCAGTTCTTC
cdr3_aa: CASSPSGQGKDEQFF
v_call: TRBV28
d_call: TRBD1
clone_size: few
j_call: TRBJ2-1

cdr3_nt: TGTGCCAGCAGCGCAGGGGAAAGCAATCAGCCCCAGCATTTT
cdr3_aa: CASSAGESNQPQHF
v_call: TRBV5-6
d_call: .
clone_size: .
j_call: TRBJ1-5

cdr3_nt: TGTGCCAGCAGCTTTTCGCCCCCCGGGACAGGGGAGGGCTATGGCTACACCTTC
cdr3_aa: CASSFSPPGTGEGYGYTF
v_call: TRBV7-6
d_call: TRBD1
clone_size: .
j_call: TRBJ1-2

cdr3_nt: TGTGCCAGTAGTATTTGGTTCTCTGGAAACACCATATATTTT
cdr3_aa: CASSIWFSGNTIYF
v_call: TRBV19
d_call: .
clone_size: once
j_call: TRBJ1-3

cdr3_nt: TGTGCCATCCAGCGTACAGGCGGAATATCTGAAAAACTGTTTTTT
cdr3_aa: CAIQRTGGISEKLFF
v_call: TRBV10-3
d_call: .
clone_size: .
j_call: TRBJ1-4

cdr3_nt: TGTGCCAGCACCAGAGGACTGGCGAACACCGGGGAGCTGTTTTTT
cdr3_aa: CASTRGLANTGELFF
v_call: TRBV7-2
d_call: .
clone_size: .
j_call: TRBJ2-2

cdr3_nt: TGTGCCAGCAGTTTCACCTGGCGAGAGACCCAGTACTTC
cdr3_aa: CASSFTWRETQYF
v_call: TRBV27
d_call: .
clone_size: once
j_call: TRBJ2-5

cdr3_nt: TGTGCCAGCAGCGGGGACAGGAGTGGACGTTTTGACAATGAGCAGTTCTTC
cdr3_aa: CASSGDRSGRFDNEQFF
v_call: TRBV11-2
d_call: TRBD1
clone_size: .
j_call: TRBJ2-1

cdr3_nt: TGTGCCAGCAGCCCCAGGGACACTATAATCACCGGGGAGCTGTTTTTT
cdr3_aa: CASSPRDTIITGELFF
v_call: TRBV5-5
d_call: .
clone_size: .
j_call: TRBJ2-2

cdr3_nt: TGTGCCTGGAGTGCAAGTAGGACAGGGATTTTAGCAGGTCAGCCCCAGCATTTT
cdr3_aa: CAWSASRTGILAGQPQHF
v_call: TRBV30
d_call: TRBD1
clone_size: .
j_call: TRBJ1-5

cdr3_nt: TGTGCCAGCAGCGTAAAGGTCTACAGAAACACCGGGGAGCTGTTTTTT
cdr3_aa: CASSVKVYRNTGELFF
v_call: TRBV9
d_call: .
clone_size: .
j_call: TRBJ2-2

cdr3_nt: TGTGCCAGCAGCCAACCGGGACAGGCAGATAATCAGCCCCAGCATTTT
cdr3_aa: CASSQPGQADNQPQHF
v_call: TRBV14
d_call: TRBD1
clone_size: .
j_call: TRBJ1-5

cdr3_nt: TGTGCCAGCAGCACAGGGGCGGCTAATGAAAAACTGTTTTTT
cdr3_aa: CASSTGAANEKLFF
v_call: TRBV2
d_call: TRBD1
clone_size: .
j_call: TRBJ1-4

cdr3_nt: TGCGCCACCAGTACAATTTTTAGCGGGGGAAGCTCTGGGGCCAACGTCCTGACTTTC
cdr3_aa: CATSTIFSGGSSGANVLTF
v_call: TRBV10-2
d_call: TRBD2
clone_size: .
j_call: TRBJ2-6

cdr3_nt: TGTGCCAGTAGTCAAACAGGGGGTAGGATGCCCCAGCATTTT
cdr3_aa: CASSQTGGRMPQHF
v_call: TRBV19
d_call: TRBD1
clone_size: .
j_call: TRBJ1-5

cdr3_nt: TGTGCCATCAGTGAGGGGACAGGGATCGACTACACCTTC
cdr3_aa: CAISEGTGIDYTF
v_call: TRBV10-3
d_call: TRBD1
clone_size: .
j_call: TRBJ1-2

cdr3_nt: TGTGCCAGTAGTATTTCGGGGATCTACGAGCAGTACTTC
cdr3_aa: CASSISGIYEQYF
v_call: TRBV19
d_call: .
clone_size: .
j_call: TRBJ2-7

cdr3_nt: TGTGCCAGCAGCTCGGGGACAGGATCCTTTTTAAGCACCATATATTTT
cdr3_aa: CASSSGTGSFLSTIYF
v_call: TRBV11-3
d_call: TRBD1
clone_size: .
j_call: TRBJ1-3

cdr3_nt: TGTGCCAGCAGCTTAATGGAAGGGACAGAACCCTACGAGCAGTACTTC
cdr3_aa: CASSLMEGTEPYEQYF
v_call: TRBV7-8
d_call: TRBD1
clone_size: .
j_call: TRBJ2-7

cdr3_nt: TGTGCCAGCAGTTCGTGGGGACTAGCAGCTAGCACAGATACGCAGTATTTT
cdr3_aa: CASSSWGLAASTDTQYF
v_call: TRBV27
d_call: TRBD2
clone_size: .
j_call: TRBJ2-3

cdr3_nt: TGTGCCAGCAGCACCGGATCGGATGATACGCAGTATTTT
cdr3_aa: CASSTGSDDTQYF
v_call: TRBV7-9
d_call: .
clone_size: .
j_call: TRBJ2-3

cdr3_nt: TGTGCCAGCAGTTCCCTCCTTATGGCTAACTATGGCTACACCTTC
cdr3_aa: CASSSLLMANYGYTF
v_call: TRBV28
d_call: .
clone_size: .
j_call: TRBJ1-2

cdr3_nt: TGCGCCAGCAGCTTGTCGGGGACTAGCAGTTACAATGAGCAGTTCTTC
cdr3_aa: CASSLSGTSSYNEQFF
v_call: TRBV5-1
d_call: TRBD2
clone_size: .
j_call: TRBJ2-1

cdr3_nt: TGTGCCAGCAGTTTCGGGACTCTGAACAATGAGCAGTTCTTC
cdr3_aa: CASSFGTLNNEQFF
v_call: TRBV27
d_call: .
clone_size: .
j_call: TRBJ2-1

cdr3_nt: TGTGCCAGCAGCCGCATACTAGAGGCCGGGGAGCTGTTTTTT
cdr3_aa: CASSRILEAGELFF
v_call: TRBV4-2
d_call: .
clone_size: .
j_call: TRBJ2-2

cdr3_nt: TGCAGCACTACCCGGGGCTCGAACTATGGCTACACCTTC
cdr3_aa: CSTTRGSNYGYTF
v_call: TRBV29-1
d_call: .
clone_size: .
j_call: TRBJ1-2

cdr3_nt: TGTGCCAGCAGCCCTGGGGCAGGGCGTAACTATGGCTACACCTTC
cdr3_aa: CASSPGAGRNYGYTF
v_call: TRBV7-2
d_call: .
clone_size: .
j_call: TRBJ1-2

cdr3_nt: TGTGCCAGCAGCTTAATGTCTAGCGGATACTACAATGAGCAGTTCTTC
cdr3_aa: CASSLMSSGYYNEQFF
v_call: TRBV7-2
d_call: TRBD2
clone_size: .
j_call: TRBJ2-1

cdr3_nt: TGTGCCAGCTCCCCGGTCCCCCAGGGCCCCTACAATGAGCAGTTCTTC
cdr3_aa: CASSPVPQGPYNEQFF
v_call: TRBV18
d_call: .
clone_size: .
j_call: TRBJ2-1